This T cell receptor (beta chain) derives from a study of T cell changes during pregnancy in multiple sclerosis. Method: immunoSEQ multiplex PCR; TCRdb's copy keeps in-frame clones and lacks some. The sample shows around 57,000 clones, less than 95% of them seen only once. The CDR3 totals 14 residues. V lost 7 bases and J 3 bases, leaving 15 bases between the germline ends. Germline CDR1 and CDR2: SNHLY and FYNNEI. This chain joins TRBV2 and TRBJ1-1; D gene uncertain. The sample consisted of peripheral blood, taken in the third trimester of pregnancy. The receptor was isolated from a female donor in good health, enrolled as a control in a pregnancy study. This CDR3 reads CASNINGEDTEAFF. DNA of the CDR3: TGTGCCAGCAATATCAACGGGGAGGACACTGAAGCTTTCTTT. Combining the CDR3 with reference TRBV2 and TRBJ1-1 gives the whole variable domain EPEVTQTPSHQVTQMGQEVILRCVPISNHLYFYWYRQILGQKVEFLVSFYNNEISEKSEIFDDQFSVERPDGSNFTLKIRSTKLEDSAMYFCASNINGEDTEAFFGQGTRLTVV.